The clone carrying this T cell receptor (beta chain) has just a few counts. The length of the CDR3 is 15 residues. Trimming removed 3 bases at V and 0 bases at J, with 13 bases between. CDR1 SGDLS and CDR2 YYNGEE come from the germline V gene. This record comes from a study of blood T cell repertoires in COVID-19. Study at large: Material from acute and convalescent COVID-19 was sourced from the United States, Italy and Spain. Sample material is recorded as cDNA or gDNA derived from T cells, B-cell-depleted T cells, or PBMCs.

Per the original data handling: Reference gene primer amplification in the assay estimated nucleated cell counts. Generated by immunoSEQ multiplex PCR, the TCRdb table keeps only in-frame clones and is missing some. The DNA gave D and trimming, while V, J and clone size come from that table. Among over 150,000 clones, about 86% were seen once, and the ten largest hold approximately 7%. The rearrangement uses TRBV9 and TRBJ2-7; D may be TRBD1 (6 bases). Sequenced sample: peripheral blood. The origin of this receptor is a man aged 45-65 years with active or convalescent COVID-19. CDR3 nucleotide sequence: TGTGCCAGCAGCGCCCGGCCGGGACACTCCTACGAGCAGTACTTC. It specifies CASSARPGHSYEQYF.